These T cell receptor beta chains were read from a single sample in a study of CD8+ T cells in alopecia areata. Repertoires were generated with immunoSEQ multiplex PCR, while TCRdb's copy carries only in-frame clones and drops some. The data contain 150,000 to 200,000 clones, roughly 60% of them singletons. The starting material was CD4+ T cells sorted from blood, obtained at week 24, from a patient treated with tofacitinib. The receptor set was obtained from a human donor with alopecia areata. Both conserved end residues are part of each CDR3. Fields, in order: clone size, J gene, V gene, D gene, CDR3 protein, CDR3 DNA. A D gene is named only where the DNA matches it firmly. Not all rows give a size; the values are once, few, many and, for expanded clones, a class.

abundance: .
j_gene: TRBJ2-5
v_gene: TRBV5-4
d_gene: .
CDR3aa: CASSLNGGRETQYF
CDR3nt: TGTGCCAGCAGCTTAAACGGAGGTCGGGAGACCCAGTACTTC

abundance: .
j_gene: TRBJ2-7
v_gene: TRBV2
d_gene: .
CDR3aa: CASSVVLAYEQYF
CDR3nt: TGTGCCAGCAGTGTGGTCCTCGCCTACGAGCAGTACTTC

abundance: .
j_gene: TRBJ1-1
v_gene: TRBV2
d_gene: .
CDR3aa: CASRGHTEAFF
CDR3nt: TGTGCCAGCAGGGGCCACACTGAAGCTTTCTTT

abundance: few
j_gene: TRBJ2-7
v_gene: TRBV5-1
d_gene: TRBD1
CDR3aa: CASSLGGTADYEQYF
CDR3nt: TGCGCCAGCAGCTTGGGTGGGACAGCGGACTACGAGCAGTACTTC

abundance: few
j_gene: TRBJ2-1
v_gene: TRBV5-1
d_gene: .
CDR3aa: CASSLWTEAPPGQQFF
CDR3nt: TGCGCCAGCAGCTTGTGGACAGAAGCCCCCCCAGGCCAGCAGTTCTTC

abundance: .
j_gene: TRBJ2-3
v_gene: TRBV7-2
d_gene: TRBD2
CDR3aa: CASSFGGGDADTQYF
CDR3nt: TGTGCCAGCAGCTTCGGCGGGGGGGATGCAGATACGCAGTATTTT

abundance: .
j_gene: TRBJ1-5
v_gene: TRBV30
d_gene: .
CDR3aa: CAWSVLGQDNQPQHF
CDR3nt: TGTGCCTGGAGTGTACTCGGGCAGGACAATCAGCCCCAGCATTTT

abundance: .
j_gene: TRBJ2-1
v_gene: TRBV29-1
d_gene: .
CDR3aa: CSVREGANEQFF
CDR3nt: TGCAGCGTTCGAGAGGGCGCAAATGAGCAGTTCTTC

abundance: few
j_gene: TRBJ2-5
v_gene: TRBV29-1
d_gene: .
CDR3aa: CSVPNPQGAQETQYF
CDR3nt: TGCAGCGTTCCTAATCCCCAGGGAGCCCAAGAGACCCAGTACTTC

abundance: .
j_gene: TRBJ2-7
v_gene: TRBV7-2
d_gene: .
CDR3aa: CASSLGGLTYEQYF
CDR3nt: TGTGCCAGCAGCTTAGGGGGATTAACCTACGAGCAGTACTTC

abundance: .
j_gene: TRBJ2-7
v_gene: TRBV7-2
d_gene: .
CDR3aa: CASQAGYEQYF
CDR3nt: TGTGCCTCCCAGGCGGGGTACGAGCAGTACTTC

abundance: few
j_gene: TRBJ2-7
v_gene: TRBV19
d_gene: .
CDR3aa: CASGKGIYEQYF
CDR3nt: TGTGCCAGCGGCAAAGGGATTTACGAGCAGTACTTC

abundance: few
j_gene: TRBJ2-3
v_gene: TRBV7-2
d_gene: .
CDR3aa: CASSSLALDPQYF
CDR3nt: TGTGCCAGCAGCTCGCTTGCCCTGGACCCGCAGTATTTT

abundance: .
j_gene: TRBJ2-7
v_gene: TRBV11-2
d_gene: TRBD2
CDR3aa: CASSLEIAGGPYEQYF
CDR3nt: TGTGCCAGCAGCTTAGAAATAGCGGGGGGCCCTTACGAGCAGTACTTC

abundance: few
j_gene: TRBJ2-7
v_gene: TRBV6-6
d_gene: TRBD2
CDR3aa: CASMSSGGDEQYF
CDR3nt: TGTGCCAGCATGTCTAGCGGGGGTGACGAGCAGTACTTC

abundance: .
j_gene: TRBJ1-1
v_gene: TRBV29-1
d_gene: TRBD1
CDR3aa: CSVAGTGTTEAFF
CDR3nt: TGCAGCGTAGCAGGGACAGGGACAACTGAAGCTTTCTTT

abundance: .
j_gene: TRBJ1-4
v_gene: TRBV29-1
d_gene: .
CDR3aa: CSVPAGINEKLFF
CDR3nt: TGCAGCGTTCCGGCAGGGATTAATGAAAAACTGTTTTTT

abundance: .
j_gene: TRBJ2-7
v_gene: TRBV29-1
d_gene: .
CDR3aa: CSVEVWGYEQYF
CDR3nt: TGCAGCGTCGAAGTGTGGGGCTACGAGCAGTACTTC

abundance: .
j_gene: TRBJ1-1
v_gene: TRBV29-1
d_gene: .
CDR3aa: CSVEDGPRGAFF
CDR3nt: TGCAGCGTTGAAGATGGCCCTAGAGGAGCTTTCTTT

abundance: .
j_gene: TRBJ1-2
v_gene: TRBV15
d_gene: .
CDR3aa: CATSSVQRGYGYTF
CDR3nt: TGTGCCACCAGCAGCGTTCAAAGGGGGTATGGCTACACCTTC

abundance: .
j_gene: TRBJ2-7
v_gene: TRBV5-6
d_gene: TRBD1
CDR3aa: CASSRDRRDEQYF
CDR3nt: TGTGCCAGCAGCCGGGACAGGCGGGACGAGCAGTACTTC

abundance: .
j_gene: TRBJ2-1
v_gene: TRBV4-3
d_gene: .
CDR3aa: CASSRGAGGDEQFF
CDR3nt: TGCGCCAGCAGCCGCGGGGCAGGGGGTGATGAGCAGTTCTTC

abundance: .
j_gene: TRBJ2-5
v_gene: TRBV29-1
d_gene: TRBD1
CDR3aa: CSVEQWDSPGETQYF
CDR3nt: TGCAGCGTTGAACAATGGGACAGTCCGGGGGAGACCCAGTACTTC

abundance: .
j_gene: TRBJ2-6
v_gene: TRBV7-9
d_gene: .
CDR3aa: CASSLEGQANVLTF
CDR3nt: TGTGCCAGCAGCTTAGAGGGCCAGGCCAACGTCCTGACTTTC

abundance: .
j_gene: TRBJ2-4
v_gene: TRBV4-3
d_gene: .
CDR3aa: CASSQDRYGNIQYF
CDR3nt: TGCGCCAGCAGCCAAGATCGTTACGGAAACATTCAGTACTTC

abundance: .
j_gene: TRBJ1-2
v_gene: TRBV7-2
d_gene: .
CDR3aa: CASSSADRSNGYTF
CDR3nt: TGTGCCAGCAGCTCAGCGGACAGATCTAATGGCTACACCTTC

abundance: .
j_gene: TRBJ1-1
v_gene: TRBV29-1
d_gene: .
CDR3aa: CSARELGTEAFF
CDR3nt: TGCAGCGCCCGGGAGTTGGGGACTGAAGCTTTCTTT

abundance: .
j_gene: TRBJ1-1
v_gene: TRBV9
d_gene: .
CDR3aa: CASSENQEQGGTEAFF
CDR3nt: TGTGCCAGCAGCGAGAACCAGGAGCAGGGTGGGACTGAAGCTTTCTTT

abundance: once
j_gene: TRBJ1-5
v_gene: TRBV7-2
d_gene: .
CDR3aa: CASSRDSLNQPQHF
CDR3nt: TGTGCCAGCAGCCGTGACAGCCTCAATCAGCCCCAGCATTTT

abundance: .
j_gene: TRBJ1-5
v_gene: TRBV2
d_gene: .
CDR3aa: CASSEPGGGNQPQHF
CDR3nt: TGTGCCAGCAGTGAGCCCGGGGGCGGCAATCAGCCCCAGCATTTT

abundance: .
j_gene: TRBJ1-1
v_gene: TRBV6-5
d_gene: .
CDR3aa: CASSSKPNTEAFF
CDR3nt: TGTGCCAGCAGTTCGAAACCTAACACTGAAGCTTTCTTT

abundance: few
j_gene: TRBJ2-7
v_gene: TRBV9
d_gene: TRBD2
CDR3aa: CASSVDAGGPNYEQYF
CDR3nt: TGTGCCAGCAGCGTAGATGCGGGGGGGCCGAATTACGAGCAGTACTTC